This T cell receptor beta chain comes out of a study of T-cell reconstitution after alpha-beta-depleted transplantation in children. This CDR3 region has 16 residues. With 2 bases removed from V and 3 bases from J, the gap between germline ends came to 17 bases. Germline V gene data show CDR1 as SGHRS and CDR2 as YFSETQ. This clonotype came up many times. Its matching antigen is unknown. The study's findings and limits: After transplant, at about two months, alpha-beta T cells were reportedly derived from several hundred expanded graft clones. It was surviving recipient T cells and thymic progenitors that gave some patients high TCRbeta diversity at day 60. T-cell numbers and diversity, one year after transplant, stemmed largely from T cells that were newly produced.

A TCRbeta library incorporating unique molecular identifiers was prepared. TCRdb passed the PCR reads through MiXCR, listing each CDR3 protein once. The repertoire includes about 210,000 distinct CDR3 sequences, roughly 18% of them detected once, and roughly two fifths sits in the top ten. The TCR sequence derives from a male patient between 2 and 15 years old who had a stem cell transplant for acute lymphoblastic leukemia, so the T cells may come from the graft donor. This sequence joins TRBV5-1 and TRBJ1-1, with D possibly matching TRBD1 (6 bases). The sequences come from PBMCs, mostly from graft donor cells, collected 360 days after TCRalphabeta/CD19-depleted stem cell transplant. CDR3 sequence: CASSFGRGGSDTEAFF. The CDR3 DNA reads as TGCGCCAGCAGCTTCGGGAGAGGGGGGAGCGACACTGAAGCTTTCTTT.